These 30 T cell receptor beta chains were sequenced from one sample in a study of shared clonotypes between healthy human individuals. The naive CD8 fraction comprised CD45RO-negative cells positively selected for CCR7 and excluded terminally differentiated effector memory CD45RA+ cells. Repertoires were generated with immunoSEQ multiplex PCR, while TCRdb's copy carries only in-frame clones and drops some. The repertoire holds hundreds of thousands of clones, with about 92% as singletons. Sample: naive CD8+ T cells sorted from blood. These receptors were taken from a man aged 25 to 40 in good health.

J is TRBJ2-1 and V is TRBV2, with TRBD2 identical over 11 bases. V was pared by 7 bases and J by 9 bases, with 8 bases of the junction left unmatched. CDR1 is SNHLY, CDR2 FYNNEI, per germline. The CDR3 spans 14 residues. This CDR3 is CASNKLAGDGEQFF. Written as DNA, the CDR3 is TGTGCCAGCAACAAACTAGCGGGAGATGGTGAGCAGTTCTTC.

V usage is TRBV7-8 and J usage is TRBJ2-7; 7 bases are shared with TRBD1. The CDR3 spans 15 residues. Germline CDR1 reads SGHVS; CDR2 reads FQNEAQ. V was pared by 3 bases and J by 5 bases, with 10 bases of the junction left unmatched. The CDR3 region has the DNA TGTGCCAGCAGCTTTGCGCCAGGGGGAGTTGACGAGCAGTACTTC. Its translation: CASSFAPGGVDEQYF.

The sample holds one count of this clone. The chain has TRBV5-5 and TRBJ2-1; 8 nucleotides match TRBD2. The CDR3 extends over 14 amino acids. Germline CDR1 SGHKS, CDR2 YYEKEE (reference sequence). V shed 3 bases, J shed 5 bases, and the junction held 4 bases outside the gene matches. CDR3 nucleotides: TGTGCCAGCAGCTCCCCGGGACTAGACAATGAGCAGTTCTTC. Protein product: CASSSPGLDNEQFF.

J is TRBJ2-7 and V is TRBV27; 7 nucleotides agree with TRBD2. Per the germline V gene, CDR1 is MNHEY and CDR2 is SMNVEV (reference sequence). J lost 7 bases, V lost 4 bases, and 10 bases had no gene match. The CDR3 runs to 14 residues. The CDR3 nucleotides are TGTGCCAGCAGTTATTCAGGAGCGGGAACAGAGCAGTACTTC. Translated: CASSYSGAGTEQYF.

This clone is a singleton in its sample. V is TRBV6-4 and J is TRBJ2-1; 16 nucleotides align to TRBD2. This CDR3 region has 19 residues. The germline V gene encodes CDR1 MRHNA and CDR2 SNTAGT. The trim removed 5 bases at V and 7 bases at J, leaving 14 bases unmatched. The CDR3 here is CASSNILTGTSGRANEQFF. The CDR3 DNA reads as TGTGCCAGCAGTAACATTCTTACCGGGACTAGCGGGAGGGCAAATGAGCAGTTCTTC.

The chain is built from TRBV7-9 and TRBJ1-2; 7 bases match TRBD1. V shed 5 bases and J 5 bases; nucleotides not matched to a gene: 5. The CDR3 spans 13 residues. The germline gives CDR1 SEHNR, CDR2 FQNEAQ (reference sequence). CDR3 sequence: CASSTGTAYGYTF. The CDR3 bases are TGTGCCAGCAGCACAGGGACAGCTTATGGCTACACCTTC.

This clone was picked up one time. Here the CDR3 reads CASSYREANEQFF. For the CDR3, the DNA is TGTGCCAGCAGTTACCGGGAGGCGAATGAGCAGTTCTTC. This chain uses TRBV6-5 with TRBJ2-1, with 7 bases identical to TRBD2. The CDR3 spans 13 residues. Germline V gene lookup returns CDR1 MNHEY and CDR2 SVGAGI. The V gene end was trimmed by 2 bases and the J gene end by 7 bases; junction bases not matched to a gene: 2.

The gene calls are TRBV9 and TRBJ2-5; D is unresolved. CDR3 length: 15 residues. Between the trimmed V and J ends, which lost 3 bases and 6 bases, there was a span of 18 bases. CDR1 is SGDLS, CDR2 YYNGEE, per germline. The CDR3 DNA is TGTGCCAGCAGCGCGACTTTGGAATCGATGCAGACCCAGTACTTC. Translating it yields CASSATLESMQTQYF. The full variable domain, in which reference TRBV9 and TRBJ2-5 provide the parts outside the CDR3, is DSGVTQTPKHLITATGQRVTLRCSPRSGDLSVYWYQQSLDQGLQFLIQYYNGEERAKGNILERFSAQQFPDLHSELNLSSLELGDSALYFCASSATLESMQTQYFGPGTRLLVL.

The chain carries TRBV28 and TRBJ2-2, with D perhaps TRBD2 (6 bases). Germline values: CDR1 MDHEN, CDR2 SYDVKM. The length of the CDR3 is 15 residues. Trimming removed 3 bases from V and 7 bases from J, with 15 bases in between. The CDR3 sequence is CASSFSRGGGGELFF. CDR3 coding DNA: TGTGCCAGCAGTTTTTCCCGGGGAGGTGGCGGGGAGCTGTTTTTT.

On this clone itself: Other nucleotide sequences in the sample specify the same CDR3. The CDR3 DNA follows: TGTGCCAGCAGCGTAGGGGGGCGGGCTGAAGCTTTCTTT. Encoded protein: CASSVGGRAEAFF. The J gene is TRBJ1-1, the V gene TRBV5-5, with TRBD1 as a possible D gene (6 bases). V dropped 4 bases and J dropped 6 bases, with 13 bases sitting between them. The CDR3 length is 13 residues. CDR1 is SGHKS and CDR2 is YYEKEE in the germline V gene (reference sequence). Full variable domain (outside the CDR3, taken from reference TRBV5-5 and TRBJ1-1): DAGVTQSPTHLIKTRGQQVTLRCSPISGHKSVSWYQQVLGQGPQFIFQYYEKEERGRGNFPDRFSARQFPNYSSELNVNALLLGDSALYLCASSVGGRAEAFFGQGTRLTVV.

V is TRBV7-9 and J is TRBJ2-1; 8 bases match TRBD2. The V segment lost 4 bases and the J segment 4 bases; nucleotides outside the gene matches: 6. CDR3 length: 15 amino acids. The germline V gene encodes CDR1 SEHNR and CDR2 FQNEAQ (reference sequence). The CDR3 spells CASSYSGKEYNEQFF. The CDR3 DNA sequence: TGTGCCAGCAGCTATAGCGGGAAAGAATACAATGAGCAGTTCTTC.

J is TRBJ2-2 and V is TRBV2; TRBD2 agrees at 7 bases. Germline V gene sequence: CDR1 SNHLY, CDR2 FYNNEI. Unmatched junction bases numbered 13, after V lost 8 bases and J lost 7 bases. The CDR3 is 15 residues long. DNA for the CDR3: TGTGCCAGCGTTCTTGGGAGGGGCGGTAACGGGGAGCTGTTTTTT. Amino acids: CASVLGRGGNGELFF.

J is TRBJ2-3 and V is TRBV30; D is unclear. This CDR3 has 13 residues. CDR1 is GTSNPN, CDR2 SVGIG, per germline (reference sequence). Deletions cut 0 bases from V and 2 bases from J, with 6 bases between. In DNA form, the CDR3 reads TGTGCCTGGAGTGTCGCGCACACAGATACGCAGTATTTT. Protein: CAWSVAHTDTQYF.

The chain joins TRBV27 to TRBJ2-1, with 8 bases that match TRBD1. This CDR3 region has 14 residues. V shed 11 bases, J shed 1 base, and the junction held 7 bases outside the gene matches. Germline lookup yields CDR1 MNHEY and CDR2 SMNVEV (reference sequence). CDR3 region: CACTTGGSYNEQFF. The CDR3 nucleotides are TGTGCCTGCACTACAGGGGGGTCCTACAATGAGCAGTTCTTC.

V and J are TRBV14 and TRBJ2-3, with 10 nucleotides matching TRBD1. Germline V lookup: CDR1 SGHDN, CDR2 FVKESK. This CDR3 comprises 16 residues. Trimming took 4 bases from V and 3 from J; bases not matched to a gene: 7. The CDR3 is CASSLLGTGVTDTQYF. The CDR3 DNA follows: TGTGCCAGCAGCCTACTCGGGACAGGGGTTACAGATACGCAGTATTTT.

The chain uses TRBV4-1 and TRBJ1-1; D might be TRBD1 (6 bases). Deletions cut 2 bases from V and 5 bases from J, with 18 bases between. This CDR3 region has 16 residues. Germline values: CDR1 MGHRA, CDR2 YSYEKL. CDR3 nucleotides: TGCGCCAGCAGCCAACTACAGAGGGCAGGGGCTACTGAAGCTTTCTTT. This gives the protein CASSQLQRAGATEAFF.

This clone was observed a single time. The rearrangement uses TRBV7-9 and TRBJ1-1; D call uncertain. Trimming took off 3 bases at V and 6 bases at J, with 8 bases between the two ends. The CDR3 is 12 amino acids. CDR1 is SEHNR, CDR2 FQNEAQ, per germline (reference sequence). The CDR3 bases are TGTGCCAGCAGCTTGCGCGAGGCTGAAGCTTTCTTT. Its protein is CASSLREAEAFF.

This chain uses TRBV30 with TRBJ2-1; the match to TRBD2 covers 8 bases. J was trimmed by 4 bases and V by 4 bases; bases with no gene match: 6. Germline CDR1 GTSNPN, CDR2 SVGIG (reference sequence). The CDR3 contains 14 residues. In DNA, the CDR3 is TGTGCCTGGAACTCACGGGAGGGATACAATGAGCAGTTCTTC. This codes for CAWNSREGYNEQFF.

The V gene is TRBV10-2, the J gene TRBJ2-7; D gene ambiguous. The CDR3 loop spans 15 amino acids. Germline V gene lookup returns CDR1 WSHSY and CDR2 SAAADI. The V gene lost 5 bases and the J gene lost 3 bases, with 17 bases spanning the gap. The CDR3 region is CASSFGENEDYEQYF. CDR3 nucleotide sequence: TGCGCCAGCAGTTTTGGGGAAAACGAAGACTACGAGCAGTACTTC.

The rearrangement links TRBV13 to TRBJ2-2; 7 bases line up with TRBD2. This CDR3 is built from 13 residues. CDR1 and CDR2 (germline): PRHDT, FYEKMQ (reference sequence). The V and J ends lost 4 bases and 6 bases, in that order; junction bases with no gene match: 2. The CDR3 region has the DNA TGTGCCAGCAGCTCCGGACTAGCCGGGGAGCTGTTTTTT. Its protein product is CASSSGLAGELFF.

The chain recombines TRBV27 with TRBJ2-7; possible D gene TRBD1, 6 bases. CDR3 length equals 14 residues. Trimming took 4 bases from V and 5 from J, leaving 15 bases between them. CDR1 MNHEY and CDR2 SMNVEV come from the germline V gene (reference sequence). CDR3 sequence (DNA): TGTGCCAGCAGTTCAACCGGGACATTCGACGAGCAGTACTTC. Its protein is CASSSTGTFDEQYF.

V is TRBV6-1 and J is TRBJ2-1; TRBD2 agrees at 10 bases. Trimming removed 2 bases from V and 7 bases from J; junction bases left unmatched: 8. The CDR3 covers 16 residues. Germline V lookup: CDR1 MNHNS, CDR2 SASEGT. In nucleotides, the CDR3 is TGTGCCAGCAGTGAATACGCTAGCGGGAGTAGGAATGAGCAGTTCTTC. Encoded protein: CASSEYASGSRNEQFF.

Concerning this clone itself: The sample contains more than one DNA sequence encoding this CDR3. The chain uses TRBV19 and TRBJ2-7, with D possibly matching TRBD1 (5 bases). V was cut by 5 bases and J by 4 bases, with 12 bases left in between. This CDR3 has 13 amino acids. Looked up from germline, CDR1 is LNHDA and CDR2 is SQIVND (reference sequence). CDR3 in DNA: TGTGCCAGTAGTCCCCAGGGTGGATACGAGCAGTACTTC. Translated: CASSPQGGYEQYF.

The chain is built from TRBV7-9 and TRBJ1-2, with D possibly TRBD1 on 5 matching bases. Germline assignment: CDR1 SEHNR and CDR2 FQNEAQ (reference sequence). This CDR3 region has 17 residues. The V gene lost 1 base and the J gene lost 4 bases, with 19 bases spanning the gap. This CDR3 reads CASSLVPSFRESYGYTF. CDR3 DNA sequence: TGTGCCAGCAGCTTAGTCCCCAGCTTCAGGGAGAGCTATGGCTACACCTTC.

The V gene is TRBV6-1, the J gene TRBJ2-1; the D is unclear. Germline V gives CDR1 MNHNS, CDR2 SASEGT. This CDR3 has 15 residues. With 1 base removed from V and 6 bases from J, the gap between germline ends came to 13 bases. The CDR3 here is CASSEESLESNEQFF. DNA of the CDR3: TGTGCCAGCAGTGAAGAGTCCCTAGAATCCAATGAGCAGTTCTTC.

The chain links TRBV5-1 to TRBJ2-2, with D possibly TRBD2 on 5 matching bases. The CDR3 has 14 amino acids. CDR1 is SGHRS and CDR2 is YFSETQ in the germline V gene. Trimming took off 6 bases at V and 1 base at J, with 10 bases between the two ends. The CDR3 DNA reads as TGCGCCAGCATGGAGGCCTTGAACACCGGGGAGCTGTTTTTT. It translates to CASMEALNTGELFF. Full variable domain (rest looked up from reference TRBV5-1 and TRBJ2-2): KAGVTQTPRYLIKTRGQQVTLSCSPISGHRSVSWYQQTPGQGLQFLFEYFSETQRNKGNFPGRFSGRQFSNSRSEMNVSTLELGDSALYLCASMEALNTGELFFGEGSRLTVL.

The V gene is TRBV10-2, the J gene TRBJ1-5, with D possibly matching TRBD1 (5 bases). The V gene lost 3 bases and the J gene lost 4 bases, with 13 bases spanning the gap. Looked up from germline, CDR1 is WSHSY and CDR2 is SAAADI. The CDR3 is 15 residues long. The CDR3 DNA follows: TGCGCCAGCAGTGAATGGGACGGACCTAATCAGCCCCAGCATTTT. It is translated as CASSEWDGPNQPQHF.

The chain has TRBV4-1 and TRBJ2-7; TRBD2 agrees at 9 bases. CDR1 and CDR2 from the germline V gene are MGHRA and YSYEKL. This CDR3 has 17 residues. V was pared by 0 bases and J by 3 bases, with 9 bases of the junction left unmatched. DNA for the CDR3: TGCGCCAGCAGCCAAGACCTGGGGAGCGGGAGGAACTACGAGCAGTACTTC. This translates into CASSQDLGSGRNYEQYF.

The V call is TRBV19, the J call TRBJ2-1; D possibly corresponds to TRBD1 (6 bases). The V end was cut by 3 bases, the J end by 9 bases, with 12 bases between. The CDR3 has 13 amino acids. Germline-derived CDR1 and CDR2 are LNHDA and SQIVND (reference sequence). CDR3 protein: CASSITGFGEQFF. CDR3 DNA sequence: TGTGCCAGTAGTATTACAGGGTTCGGTGAGCAGTTCTTC.

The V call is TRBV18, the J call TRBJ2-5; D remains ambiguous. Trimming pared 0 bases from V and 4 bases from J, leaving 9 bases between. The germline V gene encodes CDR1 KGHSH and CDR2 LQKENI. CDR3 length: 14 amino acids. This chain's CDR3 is CASSPPNNPETQYF. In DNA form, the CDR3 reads TGTGCCAGCTCACCACCAAACAACCCAGAGACCCAGTACTTC.